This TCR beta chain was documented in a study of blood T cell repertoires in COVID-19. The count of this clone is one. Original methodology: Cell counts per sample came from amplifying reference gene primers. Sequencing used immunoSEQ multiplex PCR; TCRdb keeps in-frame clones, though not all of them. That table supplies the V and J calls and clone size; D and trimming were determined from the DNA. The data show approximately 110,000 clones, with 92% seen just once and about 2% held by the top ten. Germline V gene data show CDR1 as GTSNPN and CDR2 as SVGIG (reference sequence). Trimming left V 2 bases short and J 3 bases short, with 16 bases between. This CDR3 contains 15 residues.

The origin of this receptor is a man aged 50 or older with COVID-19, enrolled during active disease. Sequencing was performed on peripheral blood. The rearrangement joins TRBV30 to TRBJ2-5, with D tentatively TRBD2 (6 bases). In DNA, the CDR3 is TGTGCCTGGAGTACCCCGGGATCGGGAGAAGAGACCCAGTACTTC. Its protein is CAWSTPGSGEETQYF.